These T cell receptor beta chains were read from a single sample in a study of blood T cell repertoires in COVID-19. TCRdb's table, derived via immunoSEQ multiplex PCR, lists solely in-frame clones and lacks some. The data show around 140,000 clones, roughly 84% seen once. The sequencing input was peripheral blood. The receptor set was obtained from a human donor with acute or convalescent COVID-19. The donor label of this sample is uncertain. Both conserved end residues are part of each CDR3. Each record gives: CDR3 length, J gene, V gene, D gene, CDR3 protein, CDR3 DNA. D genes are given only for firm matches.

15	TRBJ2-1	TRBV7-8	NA	CASSTGLHSYNEQFF	TGTGCCAGCAGCACGGGATTGCATTCCTACAATGAGCAGTTCTTC
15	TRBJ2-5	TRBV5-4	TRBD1	CASSPGTGERETQYF	TGTGCCAGCAGCCCAGGGACAGGGGAACGGGAGACCCAGTACTTC
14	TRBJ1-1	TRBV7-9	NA	CASSFTGKNTEAFF	TGTGCCAGCAGCTTTACAGGGAAGAACACTGAAGCTTTCTTT
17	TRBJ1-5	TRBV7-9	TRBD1	CASSSQSGTDINQPQHF	TGTGCCAGCAGCTCTCAATCCGGGACAGATATCAATCAGCCCCAGCATTTT
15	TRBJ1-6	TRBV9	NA	CASRPTGKSNSPLHF	TGTGCCAGCAGACCAACAGGGAAATCTAATTCACCCCTCCACTTT
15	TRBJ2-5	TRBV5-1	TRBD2	CASSFLAGVQETQYF	TGCGCCAGCAGCTTTTTAGCGGGGGTCCAAGAGACCCAGTACTTC
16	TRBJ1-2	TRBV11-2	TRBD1	CASSRDRGKANYGYTF	TGTGCCAGCAGCCGGGACAGGGGGAAAGCTAACTATGGCTACACCTTC
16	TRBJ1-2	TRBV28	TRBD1	CASSNPGQGMDYGYTF	TGTGCCAGCTCAAACCCGGGACAGGGGATGGACTATGGCTACACCTTC
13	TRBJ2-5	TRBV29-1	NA	CSVEETSIETQYF	TGCAGCGTTGAAGAAACTAGCATAGAGACCCAGTACTTC
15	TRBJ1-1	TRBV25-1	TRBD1	CASSRQGAMNTEAFF	TGTGCCAGCAGCCGACAGGGTGCAATGAACACTGAAGCTTTCTTT